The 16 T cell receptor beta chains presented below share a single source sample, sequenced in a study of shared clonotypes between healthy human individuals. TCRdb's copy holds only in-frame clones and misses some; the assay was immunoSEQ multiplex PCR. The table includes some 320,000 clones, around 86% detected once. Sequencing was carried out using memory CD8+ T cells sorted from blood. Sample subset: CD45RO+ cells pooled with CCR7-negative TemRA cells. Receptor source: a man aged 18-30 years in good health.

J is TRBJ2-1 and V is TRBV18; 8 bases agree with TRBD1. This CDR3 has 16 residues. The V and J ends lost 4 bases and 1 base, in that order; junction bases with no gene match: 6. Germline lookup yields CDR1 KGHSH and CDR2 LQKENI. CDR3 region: CASSLSTGGSYNEQFF. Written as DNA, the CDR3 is TGTGCCAGCTCACTTTCTACAGGGGGTTCCTACAATGAGCAGTTCTTC.

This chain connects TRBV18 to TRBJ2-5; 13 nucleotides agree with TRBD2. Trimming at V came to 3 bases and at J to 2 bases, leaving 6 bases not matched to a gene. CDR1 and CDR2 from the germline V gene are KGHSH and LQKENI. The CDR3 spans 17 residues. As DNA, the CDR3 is TGTGCCAGCTCACCTCCGGGACTAGCGGGATTACAAGAGACCCAGTACTTC. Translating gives CASSPPGLAGLQETQYF. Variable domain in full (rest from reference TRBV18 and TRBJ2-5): NAGVMQNPRHLVRRRGQEARLRCSPMKGHSHVYWYRQLPEEGLKFMVYLQKENIIDESGMPKERFSAEFPKEGPSILRIQQVVRGDSAAYFCASSPPGLAGLQETQYFGPGTRLLVL.

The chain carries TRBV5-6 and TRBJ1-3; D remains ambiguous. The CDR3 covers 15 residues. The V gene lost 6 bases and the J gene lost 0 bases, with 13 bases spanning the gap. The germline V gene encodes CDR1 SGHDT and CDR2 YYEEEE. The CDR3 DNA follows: TGTGCCAGCACCCTTACAGCGATCTCTGGAAACACCATATATTTT. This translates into CASTLTAISGNTIYF.

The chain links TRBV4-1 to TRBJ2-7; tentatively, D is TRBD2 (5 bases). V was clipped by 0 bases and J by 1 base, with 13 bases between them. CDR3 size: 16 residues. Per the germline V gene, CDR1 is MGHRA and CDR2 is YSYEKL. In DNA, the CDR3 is TGCGCCAGCAGCCAAGAACTGGAGGAGTTTTCCTACGAGCAGTACTTC. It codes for CASSQELEEFSYEQYF.

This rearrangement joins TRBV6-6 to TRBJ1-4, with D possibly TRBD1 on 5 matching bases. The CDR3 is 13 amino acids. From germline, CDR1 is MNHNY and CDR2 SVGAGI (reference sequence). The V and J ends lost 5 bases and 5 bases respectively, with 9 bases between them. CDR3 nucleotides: TGTGCCAGCAGTACGACAGTAAATGAAAAACTGTTTTTT. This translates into CASSTTVNEKLFF.

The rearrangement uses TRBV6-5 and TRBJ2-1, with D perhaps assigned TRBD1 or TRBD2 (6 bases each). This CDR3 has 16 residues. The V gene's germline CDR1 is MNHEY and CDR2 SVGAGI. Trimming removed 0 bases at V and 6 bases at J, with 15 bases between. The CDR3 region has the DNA TGTGCCAGCAGTTACTCGGCTTGGGGGGCGGGCAATGAGCAGTTCTTC. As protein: CASSYSAWGAGNEQFF.

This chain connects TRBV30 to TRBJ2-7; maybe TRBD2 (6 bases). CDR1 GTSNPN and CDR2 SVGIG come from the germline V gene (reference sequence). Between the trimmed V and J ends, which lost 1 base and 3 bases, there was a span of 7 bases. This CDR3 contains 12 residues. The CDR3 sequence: CAWSETSYEQYF. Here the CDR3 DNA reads TGTGCCTGGAGTGAGACTAGCTACGAGCAGTACTTC.

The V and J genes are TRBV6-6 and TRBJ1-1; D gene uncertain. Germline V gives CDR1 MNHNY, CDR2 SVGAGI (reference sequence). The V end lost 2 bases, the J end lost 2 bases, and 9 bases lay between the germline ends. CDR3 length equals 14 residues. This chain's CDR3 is CASSYQGFNTEAFF. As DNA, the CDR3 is TGTGCCAGCAGTTACCAAGGTTTCAACACTGAAGCTTTCTTT.

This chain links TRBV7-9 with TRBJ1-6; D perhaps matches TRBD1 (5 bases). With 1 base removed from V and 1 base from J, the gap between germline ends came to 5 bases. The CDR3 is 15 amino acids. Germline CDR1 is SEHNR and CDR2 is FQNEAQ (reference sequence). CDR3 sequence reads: CASSLEGSYNSPLHF. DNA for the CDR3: TGTGCCAGCAGCTTAGAGGGGTCCTATAATTCACCCCTCCACTTT. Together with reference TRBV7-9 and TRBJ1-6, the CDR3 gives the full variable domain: DTGVSQNPRHKITKRGQNVTFRCDPISEHNRLYWYRQTLGQGPEFLTYFQNEAQLEKSRLLSDRFSAERPKGSFSTLEIQRTEQGDSAMYLCASSLEGSYNSPLHFGNGTRLTVT.

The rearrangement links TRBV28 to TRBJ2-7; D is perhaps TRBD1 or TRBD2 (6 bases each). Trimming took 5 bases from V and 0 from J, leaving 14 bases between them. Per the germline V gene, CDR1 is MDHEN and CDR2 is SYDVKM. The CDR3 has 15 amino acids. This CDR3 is CASSRGTQGSYEQYF. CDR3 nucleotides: TGTGCCAGCAGTCGCGGGACACAGGGCTCCTACGAGCAGTACTTC.

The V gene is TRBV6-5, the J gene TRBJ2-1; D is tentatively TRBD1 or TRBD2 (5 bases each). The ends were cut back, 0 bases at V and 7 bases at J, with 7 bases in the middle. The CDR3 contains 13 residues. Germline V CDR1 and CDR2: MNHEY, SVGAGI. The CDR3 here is CASSYSGENEQFF. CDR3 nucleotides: TGTGCCAGCAGTTACTCAGGGGAGAATGAGCAGTTCTTC.

CDR3 residues: CSALVRVRGGKTQYF. CDR3 bases: TGCAGCGCCCTTGTCAGGGTACGAGGAGGGAAGACCCAGTACTTC. The chain couples TRBV29-1 to TRBJ2-5; possible D gene TRBD2, 6 bases. The CDR3 covers 15 residues. Between the trimmed V and J ends, which lost 7 bases and 6 bases, there was a span of 24 bases. In germline, CDR1 is SQVTM, CDR2 ANQGSEA.

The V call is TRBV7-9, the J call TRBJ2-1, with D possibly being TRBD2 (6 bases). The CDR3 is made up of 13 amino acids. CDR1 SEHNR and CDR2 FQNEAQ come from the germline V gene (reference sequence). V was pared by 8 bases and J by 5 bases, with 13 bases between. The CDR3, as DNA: TGTGCCAGCGAGGAGGGAGGCAACAATGAGCAGTTCTTC. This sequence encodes CASEEGGNNEQFF.

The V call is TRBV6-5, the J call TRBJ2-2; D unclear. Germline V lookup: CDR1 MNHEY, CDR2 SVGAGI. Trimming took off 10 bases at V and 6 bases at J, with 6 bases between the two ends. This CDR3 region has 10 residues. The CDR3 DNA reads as TGTGCCACCCAAGCCGGGGAGCTGTTTTTT. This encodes CATQAGELFF.

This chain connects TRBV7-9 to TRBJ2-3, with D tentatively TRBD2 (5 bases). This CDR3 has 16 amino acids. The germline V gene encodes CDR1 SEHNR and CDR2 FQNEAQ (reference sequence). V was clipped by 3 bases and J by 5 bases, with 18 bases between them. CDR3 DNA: TGTGCCAGCAGCTTCGTACCGGACCCCCGGGGAGATACGCAGTATTTT. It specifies CASSFVPDPRGDTQYF.

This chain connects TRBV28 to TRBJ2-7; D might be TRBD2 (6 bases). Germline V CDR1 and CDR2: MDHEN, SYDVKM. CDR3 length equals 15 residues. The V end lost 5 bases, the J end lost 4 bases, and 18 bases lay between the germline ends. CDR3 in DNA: TGTGCCAGCAGTCCGGGACTTAGGGGTTCTTACGAGCAGTACTTC. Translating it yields CASSPGLRGSYEQYF.